The 12 T cell receptor beta chains in this list originate from one sample, sequenced in a study of blood T cell repertoires in COVID-19. Here immunoSEQ multiplex PCR was the method, and the copy in TCRdb shows in-frame clones only, minus some. Of about 240,000 clones in the sample, around 89% were seen once. Input material: PBMCs or T cells enriched from blood (not recorded which). The receptor set was obtained from a woman aged 25-40 years who had recovered from COVID-19.

To note about this clone: The same CDR3 also results from other DNA sequences found in this sample. The chain has TRBV5-1 and TRBJ1-1; 8 bases line up with TRBD1. Per germline, CDR1 SGHRS and CDR2 YFSETQ. CDR3 length: 13 amino acids. The V segment lost 4 bases and the J segment 7 bases; nucleotides outside the gene matches: 6. In DNA, the CDR3 is TGCGCCAGCAGCCTCGGGACAGGTCTTGAAGCTTTCTTT. It codes for CASSLGTGLEAFF.

The rearrangement joins TRBV9 to TRBJ2-7; D is unclear. The V end lost 0 bases, the J end lost 3 bases, and 10 bases lay between the germline ends. The CDR3 is 14 residues long. Per the germline V gene, CDR1 is SGDLS and CDR2 is YYNGEE. The CDR3 here is CASSVVETRYEQYF. DNA for the CDR3: TGTGCCAGCAGCGTAGTCGAAACTCGCTACGAGCAGTACTTC.

In regard to this clone: The same CDR3 arises from other DNA sequences in this sample as well. The J gene is TRBJ1-5, the V gene TRBV6-1; D not resolved. Looked up from germline, CDR1 is MNHNS and CDR2 is SASEGT. CDR3 length equals 13 residues. V gave up 2 bases and J gave up 6 bases, with 8 bases separating them. The CDR3 loop reads CASSESGVQPQHF. CDR3 nucleotide sequence: TGTGCCAGCAGTGAATCCGGGGTTCAGCCCCAGCATTTT.

The rearrangement uses TRBV4-2 and TRBJ1-2; no clear D gene. The germline V and J ends were trimmed by 0 bases and 7 bases, with 12 bases remaining between them. Germline-derived CDR1 and CDR2 are LGHNA and YNFKEQ. The CDR3 spans 14 residues. The CDR3 loop reads CASSQDLQSPGYTF. Written as DNA, the CDR3 is TGTGCCAGCAGCCAAGATCTGCAGTCGCCTGGCTACACCTTC.

Concerning this clone: No conserved phenylalanine or tryptophan is present at the end of the CDR3, so a read error is the likely explanation. The limits of the CDR3 on the DNA are not certain, so only TCRdb's listed CDR3 is given. The rearrangement uses TRBV28 and TRBJ1-1; the D call of TRBD1 is as the table states it, not checked on the DNA. Germline-derived CDR1 and CDR2 are MDHEN and SYDVKM. The CDR3 spans 12 amino acids, including both terminal residues. CDR3 in amino acids: CASSNSGQTLEC.

J is TRBJ1-1 and V is TRBV30; 10 bases align to TRBD1. The V segment lost 0 bases and the J segment 5 bases; nucleotides outside the gene matches: 6. Germline lookup yields CDR1 GTSNPN and CDR2 SVGIG (reference sequence). There are 15 residues in the CDR3. The CDR3 bases are TGTGCCTGGAGTGTACGTGACAGGGGGCTGACTGAAGCTTTCTTT. Translation: CAWSVRDRGLTEAFF.

The V call is TRBV7-9, the J call TRBJ1-4, with D unclear. Germline V gene sequence: CDR1 SEHNR, CDR2 FQNEAQ (reference sequence). This CDR3 is built from 15 residues. Between the trimmed V and J ends, which lost 3 bases and 4 bases, there was a span of 12 bases. The CDR3 is CASSFGVVGNEKLFF. CDR3 nucleotide sequence: TGTGCCAGCAGCTTTGGAGTGGTCGGTAATGAAAAACTGTTTTTT.

This chain joins TRBV4-3 and TRBJ2-3, with unresolved D. V lost 2 bases and J lost 3, with 9 bases in between. This CDR3 contains 14 residues. Per the germline V gene, CDR1 is LGHNA and CDR2 is YSLEER. This CDR3 is CASSQWLGTDTQYF. The CDR3 nucleotides are TGCGCCAGCAGCCAATGGCTAGGTACAGATACGCAGTATTTT.

V is TRBV15 and J is TRBJ1-2; possible D gene TRBD1, 5 bases. In germline, CDR1 is LNHNV, CDR2 YYDKDF (reference sequence). The CDR3 sequence is 15 residues long. The germline V and J ends were trimmed by 0 bases and 4 bases, with 12 bases remaining between them. The DNA of the CDR3 is TGTGCCACCAGCAGAGATCGGGGGGGAGGCTATGGCTACACCTTC. It codes for CATSRDRGGGYGYTF.

This chain links TRBV11-3 with TRBJ2-3; maybe TRBD2 (5 bases). Trimming shortened V by 6 bases and J by 2 bases, and 15 bases separated the two germline ends. This CDR3 has 15 amino acids. The germline V gene has CDR1 SGHNT and CDR2 YENEEA. The CDR3 sequence is CASSPTGRDTDTQYF. In DNA, the CDR3 is TGTGCCAGCAGTCCTACGGGGAGAGACACAGATACGCAGTATTTT.

In this sample, this clone turned up a few times. The V gene is TRBV11-2, the J gene TRBJ2-3; tentatively, D is TRBD1 (6 bases). Deletions cut 1 base from V and 4 bases from J, with 12 bases between. Germline values: CDR1 SGHAT, CDR2 FQNNGV. CDR3 length equals 15 residues. Here the CDR3 DNA reads TGTGCCAGCAGCTTAGTGCCAGGGGACCCAGATACGCAGTATTTT. Protein: CASSLVPGDPDTQYF.

This chain links TRBV7-9 with TRBJ1-2, with a tentative D call TRBD1 (5 bases). Germline CDR1 and CDR2: SEHNR and FQNEAQ (reference sequence). V lost 5 bases and J 8 bases, leaving 18 bases between the germline ends. CDR3 length: 14 amino acids. The DNA for the CDR3 is TGTGCCAGCAGCCCGGGACTTGCCGGGGGGGGCTACACCTTC. Translated: CASSPGLAGGGYTF.